This T cell receptor beta chain was captured in a study of blood T cells in healthy people across ages. The use of a sample-barcoded 5' primer and a J-beta primer mix characterized a second PCR of about 7 to 12 cycles. TCRdb reanalysed the 5' RACE reads using MiXCR and keeps one entry per CDR3 protein. The sample yields over 550,000 distinct CDR3 sequences, roughly 31% seen once. The authors drew about 9.5 milliliters of peripheral blood from each donor. This clonotype was counted only a few times. Its antigen is currently unknown. This could be a read error, since a much larger clone is one nucleotide away. The CDR3 covers 15 residues. Trimming removed 3 bases from V and 7 bases from J; junction bases left unmatched: 9. Germline CDR1 KGHDR, CDR2 SFDVKD. Notes on the study in general: Naive T cell percentage showed a strong correlation with the diversity of TCR beta.

This receptor was identified in a woman over 75 in good health. The sample taken for sequencing was blood. The V call is TRBV24-1, the J call TRBJ2-7, with 9 bases that match TRBD2. The DNA for the CDR3 is TGTGCCACCAGTGATCCGCGACTAGCGGCCAATGAGCAGTACTTC. Protein sequence: CATSDPRLAANEQYF.